The clone carrying this T cell receptor beta chain has a handful of counts. What it binds is not known. The study reverse transcribed the entire isolated RNA, so it sequenced expressed TCRB transcripts. The repertoire was sequenced with immunoSEQ multiplex PCR; TCRdb's copy has only in-frame clones and lacks some. The sample lists just under 150,000 clones; about 12% were seen once. Germline assignment: CDR1 LNHNV and CDR2 YYDKDF (reference sequence). V was cut by 5 bases and J by 7 bases, with 14 bases left in between. The length of the CDR3 is 13 residues. This specimen belongs to a study of beta chain features in type 1 diabetes. About the research overall: Researchers looked at approximately 110,000,000 sorted cells across all samples.

A CD45RO/CCR7/CD25/CD127/CD95/CD27 panel sorted naive, central memory, regulatory and stem cell-like memory CD4+ cells. Findings and limits, study-wide: Type 1 diabetes patients had fewer VDJ junction insertions and more deletions. The study found that naive, central memory and Treg TCRB repertoires appeared more similar in patients than in healthy donors. In every one of the four CD4+ subsets, TCRB CDR3s were moderately but significantly shorter in Type 1 diabetes patients.

This clonotype originated in a man aged 18 to 35 with type 1 diabetes. The chain links TRBV15 to TRBJ1-1; the D is unclear. Sequenced material: central memory CD4+ T cells from blood. In DNA, the CDR3 is TGTGCCACCAGCCGGCACCTTGGAAATGAAGCTTTCTTT. Protein: CATSRHLGNEAFF. Full variable domain (rest looked up from reference TRBV15 and TRBJ1-1): DAMVIQNPRYQVTQFGKPVTLSCSQTLNHNVMYWYQQKSSQAPKLLFHYYDKDFNNEADTPDNFQSRRPNTSFCFLDIRSPGLGDTAMYLCATSRHLGNEAFFGQGTRLTVV.